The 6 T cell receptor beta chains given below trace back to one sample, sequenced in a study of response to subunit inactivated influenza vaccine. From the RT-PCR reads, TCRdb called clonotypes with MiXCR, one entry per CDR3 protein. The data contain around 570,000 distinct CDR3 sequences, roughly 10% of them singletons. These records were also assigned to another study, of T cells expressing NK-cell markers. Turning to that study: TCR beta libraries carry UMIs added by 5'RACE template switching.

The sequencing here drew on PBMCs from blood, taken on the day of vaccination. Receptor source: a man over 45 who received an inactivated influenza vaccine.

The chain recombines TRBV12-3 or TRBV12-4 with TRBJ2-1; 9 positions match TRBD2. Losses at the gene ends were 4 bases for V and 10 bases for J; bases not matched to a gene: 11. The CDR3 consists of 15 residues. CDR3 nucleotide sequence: TGTGCCAGCAGTTCCGTTGGCGGGAGGGCCGTGGAGCAGTTCTTC. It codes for CASSSVGGRAVEQFF.

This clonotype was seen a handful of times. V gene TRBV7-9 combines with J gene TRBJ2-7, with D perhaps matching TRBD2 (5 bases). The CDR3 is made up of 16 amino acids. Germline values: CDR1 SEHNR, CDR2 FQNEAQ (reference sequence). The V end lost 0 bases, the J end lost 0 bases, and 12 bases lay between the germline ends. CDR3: CASSLASTGSSYEQYF. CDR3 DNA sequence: TGTGCCAGCAGCTTAGCTTCTACGGGGAGCTCCTACGAGCAGTACTTC.

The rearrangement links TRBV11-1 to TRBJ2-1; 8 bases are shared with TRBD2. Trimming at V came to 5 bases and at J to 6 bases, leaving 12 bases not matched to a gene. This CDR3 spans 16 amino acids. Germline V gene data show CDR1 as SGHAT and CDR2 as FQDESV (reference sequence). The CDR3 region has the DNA TGTGCCAGCAGCCCGACACTAGCGGTCAGACTCAATGAGCAGTTCTTC. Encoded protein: CASSPTLAVRLNEQFF.

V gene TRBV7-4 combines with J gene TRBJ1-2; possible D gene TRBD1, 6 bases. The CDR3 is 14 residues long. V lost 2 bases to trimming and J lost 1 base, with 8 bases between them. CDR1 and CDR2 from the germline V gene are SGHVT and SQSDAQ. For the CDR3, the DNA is TGTGCCAGCAGCTTAAGGGACAATAACTATGGCTACACCTTC. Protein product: CASSLRDNNYGYTF.

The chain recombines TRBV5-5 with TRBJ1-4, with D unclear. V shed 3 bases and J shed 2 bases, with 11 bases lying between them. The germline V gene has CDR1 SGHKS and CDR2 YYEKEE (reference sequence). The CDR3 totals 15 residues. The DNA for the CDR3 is TGTGCCAGCAGCTCGTTAGCGGGGACTAATGAAAAACTGTTTTTT. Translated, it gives CASSSLAGTNEKLFF.

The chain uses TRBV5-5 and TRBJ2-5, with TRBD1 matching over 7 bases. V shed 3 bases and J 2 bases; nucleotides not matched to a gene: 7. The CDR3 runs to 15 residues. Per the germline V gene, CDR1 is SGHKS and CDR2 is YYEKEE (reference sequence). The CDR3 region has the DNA TGTGCCAGCAGCTCACCGGGACAGACACAAGAGACCCAGTACTTC. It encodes CASSSPGQTQETQYF.